A single sample is the source of the 26 T cell receptor beta chains below, sequenced in a study of cytomegalovirus exposure and HLA in healthy donors. The PCR employed 60 Vbeta primers together with 13 Jbeta primers. The data were produced by immunoSEQ multiplex PCR, yet TCRdb's version contains in-frame clones alone and is incomplete. The sample contains about 70,000 clones, about 72% of which appear only once. The material sequenced was PBMCs. The receptors stem from a girl aged 10-17 years in good health and CMV-seropositive.

V is TRBV7-9 and J is TRBJ1-1, with 8 bases identical to TRBD1. The CDR3 has 15 residues. Trimming at V came to 3 bases and at J to 4 bases, leaving 7 bases not matched to a gene. CDR1 is SEHNR, CDR2 FQNEAQ, per germline (reference sequence). CDR3 region: CASSFAQGGITEAFF. In nucleotides, the CDR3 is TGTGCCAGCAGCTTCGCACAGGGGGGAATCACTGAAGCTTTCTTT.

The V gene is TRBV30, the J gene TRBJ1-2; D is undetermined. The CDR3 has 14 residues. The V end was cut by 1 base, the J end by 4 bases, with 13 bases between. CDR1 GTSNPN and CDR2 SVGIG come from the germline V gene (reference sequence). CDR3 sequence (DNA): TGTGCCTGGAGTGAGTGGGCAGGCGCCTATGGCTACACCTTC. Its protein is CAWSEWAGAYGYTF.

V is TRBV28 and J is TRBJ1-3, with D hard to call. Per germline, CDR1 MDHEN and CDR2 SYDVKM. The V end lost 7 bases, the J end lost 2 bases, and 3 bases lay between the germline ends. CDR3 length: 11 amino acids. The CDR3 DNA reads TGTGCCAGCACTACTGGAAACACCATATATTTT. This encodes CASTTGNTIYF.

This clone occurred a few times. The genes are TRBV7-7 and TRBJ2-1; possibly TRBD1 for D (5 bases). This CDR3 is built from 15 residues. V was trimmed by 1 base and J by 6 bases, leaving 13 bases between them. Germline lookup yields CDR1 SSHAT and CDR2 FNYEAQ (reference sequence). The CDR3 spells CASSLGGASFNEQFF. The DNA for the CDR3 is TGTGCCAGCAGCTTAGGGGGCGCGTCGTTCAATGAGCAGTTCTTC.

The CDR3 DNA reads TGCAGCGTGCACGCAGGGGTCGACACCGGGGAGCTGTTTTTT. Residues: CSVHAGVDTGELFF. The J gene is TRBJ2-2, the V gene TRBV29-1; D is possibly TRBD1 (6 bases). Trimming shortened V by 6 bases and J by 3 bases, and 14 bases separated the two germline ends. The length of the CDR3 is 14 residues. CDR1 and CDR2 from the germline V gene are SQVTM and ANQGSEA.

The V gene is TRBV6-5, the J gene TRBJ1-1; 7 positions match TRBD1. Germline-derived CDR1 and CDR2 are MNHEY and SVGAGI. The CDR3 has 14 residues. V was pared by 5 bases and J by 3 bases, with 6 bases of the junction left unmatched. DNA for the CDR3: TGTGCCAGCAGTAACAGGGGTTTTCACACTGAAGCTTTCTTT. This encodes CASSNRGFHTEAFF.

The CDR3, as DNA: TGTGCCAGCAGCCAAGAGCGGGGGGGTTACAATGAGCAGTTCTTC. Encoded protein: CASSQERGGYNEQFF. V is TRBV5-8 and J is TRBJ2-1; 10 positions match TRBD2. The CDR3 loop spans 15 amino acids. Trimming removed 4 bases from V and 4 bases from J; junction bases left unmatched: 5. CDR1 and CDR2 (germline): SGHTS, YDEGEE.

V usage is TRBV7-9 and J usage is TRBJ1-5; 8 bases are a match to TRBD1. The J segment lost 2 bases and the V segment lost 5 bases, leaving 5 bases of the junction unmatched. Germline CDR1 and CDR2: SEHNR and FQNEAQ (reference sequence). CDR3 length: 15 amino acids. CDR3 DNA: TGTGCCAGCAGCCGGACAGGGAGAGGCAATCAGCCCCAGCATTTT. It translates to CASSRTGRGNQPQHF.

This clone was seen more than once but under ten times. J is TRBJ2-1 and V is TRBV6-1; tentatively, D is TRBD1 (8 bases). Germline V gene data show CDR1 as MNHNS and CDR2 as SASEGT. This CDR3 contains 16 residues. The V end was cut by 3 bases, the J end by 2 bases, with 14 bases between. CDR3 sequence reads: CASSDQAGQAYNEQFF. In DNA, the CDR3 is TGTGCCAGCAGTGACCAAGCGGGACAGGCCTACAATGAGCAGTTCTTC.

This chain links TRBV4-1 with TRBJ2-2; 11 bases are a match to TRBD2. CDR1 MGHRA and CDR2 YSYEKL come from the germline V gene. V trimming: 3 bases; J trimming: 7 bases; junction bases outside the gene matches: 10. The CDR3 is made up of 17 amino acids. DNA of the CDR3: TGCGCCAGCAGCCAGGACCCGGGACTAGCGGCCTTCGGGGAGCTGTTTTTT. The encoded protein is CASSQDPGLAAFGELFF.

The chain combines TRBV4-1 with TRBJ2-5; perhaps TRBD2 as D (7 bases). CDR1 and CDR2 from the germline V gene are MGHRA and YSYEKL. CDR3 size: 12 residues. With 8 bases removed from V and 4 bases from J, the gap between germline ends came to 11 bases. The CDR3 sequence is CASRGAGETQYF. The DNA of the CDR3 is TGCGCCAGCCGGGGGGCGGGAGAGACCCAGTACTTC.

This chain joins TRBV7-8 and TRBJ2-5; 8 nucleotides agree with TRBD2. The CDR3 has 17 amino acids. Germline values: CDR1 SGHVS, CDR2 FQNEAQ. V lost 1 base to trimming and J lost 4 bases; unmatched junction nucleotides: 11. This CDR3 is CASSLELLSGSVETQYF. CDR3 in DNA: TGTGCCAGCAGCTTAGAGCTTTTAAGCGGGAGTGTAGAGACCCAGTACTTC.

V and J are TRBV4-2 and TRBJ2-6; D uncertain. The CDR3 is 15 amino acids. Trimming cost V 4 bases and J 4 bases, with 11 bases left between them. From germline, CDR1 is LGHNA and CDR2 YNFKEQ. CDR3 sequence (DNA): TGTGCCAGCAGCCCCCCGCAGGTAGGGGCCAACGTCCTGACTTTC. Protein: CASSPPQVGANVLTF.

This rearrangement joins TRBV10-3 to TRBJ1-1, with D possibly matching TRBD1 (5 bases). Germline values: CDR1 ENHRY, CDR2 SYGVKD. The CDR3 is 15 residues long. Trimming left V 10 bases short and J 3 bases short, with 21 bases between. The CDR3 loop is CATRPDSSPYTEAFF. The CDR3 DNA is TGTGCCACCCGCCCTGACAGCTCCCCTTACACTGAAGCTTTCTTT.

The genes are TRBV30 and TRBJ2-7, with 15 nucleotides matching TRBD2. The V gene's germline CDR1 is GTSNPN and CDR2 SVGIG (reference sequence). The CDR3 contains 18 residues. V gave up 2 bases and J gave up 7 bases; unmatched junction bases: 15. The CDR3 loop is CAWSWTLGLAGGLEEQYF. CDR3 DNA sequence: TGTGCCTGGAGTTGGACCCTGGGACTAGCGGGAGGTCTTGAAGAGCAGTACTTC.

This chain uses TRBV30 with TRBJ1-2; D not certain. This CDR3 region has 15 residues. With 7 bases removed from V and 8 bases from J, the gap between germline ends came to 26 bases. Germline V gene data show CDR1 as GTSNPN and CDR2 as SVGIG (reference sequence). The CDR3 DNA reads TGTGCCTCCACCCCTGGCGGCCTTCTGCTTTACGGCTACACCTTC. Translating gives CASTPGGLLLYGYTF.

V usage is TRBV10-2 and J usage is TRBJ1-2; the match to TRBD1 covers 9 bases. Germline CDR1 WSHSY, CDR2 SAAADI. V lost 7 bases to trimming and J lost 4 bases; unmatched junction nucleotides: 10. CDR3 length equals 15 residues. CDR3 DNA sequence: TGCGCCAGCATCCCGACGGGACAGGGAGGCTATGGCTACACCTTC. Translation: CASIPTGQGGYGYTF.

This clone is termed medium-sized (0.01 to 0.1%). The chain has TRBV5-1 and TRBJ1-1; TRBD1 matches at 8 bases. The germline V gene encodes CDR1 SGHRS and CDR2 YFSETQ. Germline trimming cut 3 bases from V and 2 bases from J; bases unmatched to any gene: 9. The length of the CDR3 is 16 residues. This CDR3 is CASSSTGGRKNTEAFF. The CDR3 nucleotides read TGCGCCAGCAGCTCCACAGGGGGACGAAAAAACACTGAAGCTTTCTTT.

The chain is built from TRBV6-5 and TRBJ1-2; tentative D call: TRBD1 (5 bases). From germline, CDR1 is MNHEY and CDR2 SVGAGI. The CDR3 has 14 residues. V was trimmed by 6 bases and J by 10 bases, leaving 21 bases between them. The CDR3 nucleotides are TGTGCCAGCAGACCAACCAGGGATAGCCCCTTCTACACCTTC. Amino acids: CASRPTRDSPFYTF.

This chain uses TRBV6-6 with TRBJ2-3; 8 bases map to TRBD2. The CDR3 covers 15 residues. J gave up 1 base and V 10 bases, and 10 bases lay outside the gene matches. Germline values: CDR1 MNHNY, CDR2 SVGAGI (reference sequence). Written as DNA, the CDR3 is TGTGCCACATCGTTTAGCGGGACTGGCACAGATACGCAGTATTTT. Amino acid sequence: CATSFSGTGTDTQYF.

This chain links TRBV14 with TRBJ2-1, with 13 nucleotides matching TRBD2. The ends lost 1 base at V and 6 bases at J; junction bases unmatched: 12. The CDR3 consists of 19 residues. Per germline, CDR1 SGHDN and CDR2 FVKESK. CDR3 residues: CASSQAHPGLAGASNEQFF. The CDR3, as DNA: TGTGCCAGCAGCCAAGCCCATCCCGGACTAGCGGGAGCCAGCAATGAGCAGTTCTTC.

In its sample, this clone was seen once. The chain uses TRBV30 and TRBJ1-1; tentatively, D is TRBD1 (6 bases). V lost 1 base to trimming and J lost 2 bases, with 11 bases between them. CDR1 and CDR2 from the germline V gene are GTSNPN and SVGIG (reference sequence). CDR3 length: 14 amino acids. For the CDR3, the DNA is TGTGCCTGGAGTGAACAGGGATTTAACACTGAAGCTTTCTTT. Its translation is CAWSEQGFNTEAFF.

The chain uses TRBV28 and TRBJ2-7; D may be TRBD2 (5 bases). Germline V gene data show CDR1 as MDHEN and CDR2 as SYDVKM. CDR3 length equals 15 residues. Trimming cost V 2 bases and J 2 bases, with 13 bases left between them. In DNA, the CDR3 is TGTGCCAGCAGTTTAGAGGACGGACTCACCTACGAGCAGTACTTC. Translation gives CASSLEDGLTYEQYF.

The V and J genes are TRBV4-1 and TRBJ2-7, with D possibly TRBD1 on 6 matching bases. The germline CDR1 and CDR2 sequences are MGHRA and YSYEKL. This CDR3 contains 14 residues. Trimming removed 1 base from V and 3 bases from J, with 10 bases in between. CDR3 sequence: CASSQGQGNYEQYF. The DNA of the CDR3 is TGCGCCAGCAGCCAAGGGCAGGGGAACTACGAGCAGTACTTC.

The chain is built from TRBV19 and TRBJ1-2; 9 positions match TRBD1. This CDR3 region has 14 residues. CDR1 is LNHDA and CDR2 is SQIVND in the germline V gene (reference sequence). J gave up 4 bases and V 6 bases, and 6 bases lay outside the gene matches. The CDR3 nucleotides are TGTGCCAGTAGCCAACAGGGGGCGGCCTATGGCTACACCTTC. Its protein is CASSQQGAAYGYTF.

The gene calls are TRBV2 and TRBJ2-5; 8 bases align to TRBD2. CDR3 length: 17 residues. The germline V gene has CDR1 SNHLY and CDR2 FYNNEI. V lost 5 bases to trimming and J lost 7 bases; unmatched junction nucleotides: 18. The CDR3 DNA is TGTGCCAGCAGTACCCTCGGGGGGGGGCGACCCAAGGTGACCCAGTACTTC. It encodes CASSTLGGGRPKVTQYF.